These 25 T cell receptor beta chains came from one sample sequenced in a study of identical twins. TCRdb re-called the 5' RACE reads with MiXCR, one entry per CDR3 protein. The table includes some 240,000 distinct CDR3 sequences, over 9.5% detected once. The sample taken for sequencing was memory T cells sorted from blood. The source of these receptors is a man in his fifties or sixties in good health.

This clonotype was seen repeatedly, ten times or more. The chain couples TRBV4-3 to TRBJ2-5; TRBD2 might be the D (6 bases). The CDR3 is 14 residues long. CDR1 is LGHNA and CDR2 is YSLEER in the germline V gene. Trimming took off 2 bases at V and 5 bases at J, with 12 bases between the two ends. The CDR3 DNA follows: TGCGCCAGCAGCCAACGACTAGGTCCGGAGACCCAGTACTTC. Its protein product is CASSQRLGPETQYF.

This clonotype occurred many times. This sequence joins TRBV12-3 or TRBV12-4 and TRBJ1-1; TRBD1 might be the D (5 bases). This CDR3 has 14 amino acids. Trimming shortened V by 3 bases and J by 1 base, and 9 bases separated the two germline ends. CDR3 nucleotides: TGTGCCAGCAGTTTTTCTGGGGGGAACACTGAAGCTTTCTTT. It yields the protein CASSFSGGNTEAFF.

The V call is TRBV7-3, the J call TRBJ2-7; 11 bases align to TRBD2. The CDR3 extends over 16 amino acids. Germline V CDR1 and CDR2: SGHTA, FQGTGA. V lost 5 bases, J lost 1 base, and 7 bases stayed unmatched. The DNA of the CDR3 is TGTGCCAGCAGCCAATCCGGGACTAGCGGTTCCTACGAGCAGTACTTC. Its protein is CASSQSGTSGSYEQYF.

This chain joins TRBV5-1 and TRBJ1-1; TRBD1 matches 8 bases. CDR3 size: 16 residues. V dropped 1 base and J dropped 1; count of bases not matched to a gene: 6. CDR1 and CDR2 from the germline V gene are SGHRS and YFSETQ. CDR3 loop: CASSLLLTGANTEAFF. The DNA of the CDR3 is TGCGCCAGCAGCTTGCTTCTGACAGGGGCGAACACTGAAGCTTTCTTT.

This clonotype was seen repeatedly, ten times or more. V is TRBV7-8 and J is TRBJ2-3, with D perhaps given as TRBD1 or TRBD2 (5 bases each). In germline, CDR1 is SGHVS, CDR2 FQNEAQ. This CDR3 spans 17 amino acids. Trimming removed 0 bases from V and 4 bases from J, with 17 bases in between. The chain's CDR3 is CASSLAPRGPRADTQYF. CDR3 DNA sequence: TGTGCCAGCAGCTTAGCGCCCCGGGGCCCTAGGGCAGATACGCAGTATTTT.

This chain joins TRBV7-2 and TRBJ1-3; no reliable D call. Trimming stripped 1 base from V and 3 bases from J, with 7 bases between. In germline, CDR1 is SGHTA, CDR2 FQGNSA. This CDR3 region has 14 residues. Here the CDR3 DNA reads TGTGCCAGCAGCTTAGTCAATGATGGAAACACCATATATTTT. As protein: CASSLVNDGNTIYF.

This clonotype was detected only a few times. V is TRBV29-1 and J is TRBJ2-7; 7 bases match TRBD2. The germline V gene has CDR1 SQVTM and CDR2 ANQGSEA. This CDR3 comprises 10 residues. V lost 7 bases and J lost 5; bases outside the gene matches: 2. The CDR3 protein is CSAGTNEQYF. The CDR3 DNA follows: TGCAGCGCTGGGACTAACGAGCAGTACTTC.

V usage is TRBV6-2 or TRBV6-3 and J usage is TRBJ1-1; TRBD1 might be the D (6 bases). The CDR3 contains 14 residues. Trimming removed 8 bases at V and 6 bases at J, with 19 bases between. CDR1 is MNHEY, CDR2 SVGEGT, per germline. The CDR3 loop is CASQGPGRWAEAFF. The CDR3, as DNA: TGTGCCAGCCAGGGGCCCGGGCGGTGGGCTGAAGCTTTCTTT.

The CDR3 DNA is TGCAGTGCTAGAATCCCCTACCAAAGGGAGACCCAGTACTTC. Translated: CSARIPYQRETQYF. This rearrangement joins TRBV20-1 to TRBJ2-5; D is undetermined. Trimming removed 2 bases from V and 5 bases from J, with 15 bases in between. CDR1 is DFQATT and CDR2 is SNEGSKA in the germline V gene (reference sequence). The CDR3 loop spans 14 amino acids.

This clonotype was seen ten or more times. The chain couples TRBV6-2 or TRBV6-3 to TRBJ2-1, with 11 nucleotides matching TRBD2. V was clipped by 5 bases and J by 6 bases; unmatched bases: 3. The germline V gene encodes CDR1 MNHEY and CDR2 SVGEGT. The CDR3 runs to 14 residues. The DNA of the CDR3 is TGTGCCAGCAGTCTTAGCGGGGGGGCCAATGAGCAGTTCTTC. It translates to CASSLSGGANEQFF.

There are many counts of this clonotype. CDR3 bases: TGCGCCAGCAGCTTGACTGGACTTGGGGGAGAGACCCAGTACTTC. Translating gives CASSLTGLGGETQYF. The rearrangement links TRBV5-1 to TRBJ2-5, with D perhaps assigned TRBD1 or TRBD2 (5 bases each). Trimming took 1 base from V and 4 from J, leaving 14 bases between them. Germline loops: CDR1 SGHRS, CDR2 YFSETQ. The CDR3 extends over 15 amino acids. Full variable domain (rest looked up from reference TRBV5-1 and TRBJ2-5): KAGVTQTPRYLIKTRGQQVTLSCSPISGHRSVSWYQQTPGQGLQFLFEYFSETQRNKGNFPGRFSGRQFSNSRSEMNVSTLELGDSALYLCASSLTGLGGETQYFGPGTRLLVL.

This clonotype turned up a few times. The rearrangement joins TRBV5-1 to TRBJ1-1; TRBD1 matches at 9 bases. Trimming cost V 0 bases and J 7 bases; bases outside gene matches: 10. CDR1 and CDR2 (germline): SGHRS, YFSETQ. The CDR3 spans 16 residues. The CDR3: CASSLGTGVFRGEAFF. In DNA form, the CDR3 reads TGCGCCAGCAGCTTGGGGACAGGGGTATTTCGCGGTGAAGCTTTCTTT.

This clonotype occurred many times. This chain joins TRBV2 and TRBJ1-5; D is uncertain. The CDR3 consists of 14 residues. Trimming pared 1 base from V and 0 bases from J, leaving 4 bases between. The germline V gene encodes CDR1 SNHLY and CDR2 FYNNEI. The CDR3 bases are TGTGCCAGCAGTGAAGTGGGTAGCAATCAGCCCCAGCATTTT. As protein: CASSEVGSNQPQHF.

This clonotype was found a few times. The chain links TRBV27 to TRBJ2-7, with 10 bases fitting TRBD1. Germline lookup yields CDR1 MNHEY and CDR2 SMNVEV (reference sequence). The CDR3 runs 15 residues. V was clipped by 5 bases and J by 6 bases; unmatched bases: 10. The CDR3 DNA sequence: TGTGCCAGCAGTCTTTCCGGGACAGGGGTAGGCGAGCAGTACTTC. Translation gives CASSLSGTGVGEQYF.

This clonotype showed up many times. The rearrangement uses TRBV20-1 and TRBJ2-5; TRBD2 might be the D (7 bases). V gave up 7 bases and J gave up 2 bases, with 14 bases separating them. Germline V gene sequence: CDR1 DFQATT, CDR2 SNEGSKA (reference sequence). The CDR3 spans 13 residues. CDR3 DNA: TGCAGTGGGACTCGGGGGGCTCAAGAGACCCAGTACTTC. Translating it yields CSGTRGAQETQYF.

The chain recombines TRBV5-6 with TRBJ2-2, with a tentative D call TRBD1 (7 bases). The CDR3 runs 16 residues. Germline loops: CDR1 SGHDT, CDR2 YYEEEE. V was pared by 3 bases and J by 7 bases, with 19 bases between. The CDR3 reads CASSWGQRVNLGELFF. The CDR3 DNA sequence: TGTGCCAGCAGCTGGGGACAGCGGGTTAATCTCGGGGAGCTGTTTTTT.

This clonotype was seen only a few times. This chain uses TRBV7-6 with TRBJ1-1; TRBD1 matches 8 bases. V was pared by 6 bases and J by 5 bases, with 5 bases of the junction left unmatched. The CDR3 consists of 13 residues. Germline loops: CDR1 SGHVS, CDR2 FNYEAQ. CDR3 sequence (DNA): TGTGCCAGCAGTCAGGACAGGGAGACTGAAGCTTTCTTT. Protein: CASSQDRETEAFF.

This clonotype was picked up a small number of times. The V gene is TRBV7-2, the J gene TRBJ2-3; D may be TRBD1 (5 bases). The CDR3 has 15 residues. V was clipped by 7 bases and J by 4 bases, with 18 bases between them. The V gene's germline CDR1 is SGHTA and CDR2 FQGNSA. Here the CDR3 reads CASTQAGWGADTQYF. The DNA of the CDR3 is TGTGCCAGCACCCAAGCAGGGTGGGGTGCAGATACGCAGTATTTT.

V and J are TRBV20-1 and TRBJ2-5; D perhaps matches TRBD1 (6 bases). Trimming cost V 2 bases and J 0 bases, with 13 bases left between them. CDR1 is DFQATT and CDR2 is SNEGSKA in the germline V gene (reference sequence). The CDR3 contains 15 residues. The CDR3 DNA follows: TGCAGTGCTAGATCATACAGGGAGTACCAAGAGACCCAGTACTTC. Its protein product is CSARSYREYQETQYF.

The CDR3 DNA is TGTGCCAGCGCAGAGGAAGTTAGCACCATATATTTT. Protein product: CASAEEVSTIYF. This chain links TRBV18 with TRBJ1-3; no clear D gene. V lost 8 bases and J lost 9, with 14 bases in between. Germline loops: CDR1 KGHSH, CDR2 LQKENI. The CDR3 sequence is 12 residues long.

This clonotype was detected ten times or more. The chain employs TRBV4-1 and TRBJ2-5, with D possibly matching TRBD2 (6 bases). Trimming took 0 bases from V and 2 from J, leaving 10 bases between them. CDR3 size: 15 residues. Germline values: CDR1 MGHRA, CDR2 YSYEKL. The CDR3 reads CASSQDHRGQETQYF. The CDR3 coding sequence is TGCGCCAGCAGCCAAGATCACCGGGGGCAAGAGACCCAGTACTTC.

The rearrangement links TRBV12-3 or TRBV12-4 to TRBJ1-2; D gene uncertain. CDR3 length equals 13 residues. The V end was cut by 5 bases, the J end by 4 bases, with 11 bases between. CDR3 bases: TGTGCCAGCAGTCCGCAGACGGTCTATGGCTACACCTTC. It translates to CASSPQTVYGYTF.

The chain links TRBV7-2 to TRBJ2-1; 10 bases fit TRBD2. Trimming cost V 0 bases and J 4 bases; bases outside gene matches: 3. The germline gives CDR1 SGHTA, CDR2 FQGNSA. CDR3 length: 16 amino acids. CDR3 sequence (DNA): TGTGCCAGCAGCTTAGCAGCGGGAGGGCCGTACAATGAGCAGTTCTTC. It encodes CASSLAAGGPYNEQFF.

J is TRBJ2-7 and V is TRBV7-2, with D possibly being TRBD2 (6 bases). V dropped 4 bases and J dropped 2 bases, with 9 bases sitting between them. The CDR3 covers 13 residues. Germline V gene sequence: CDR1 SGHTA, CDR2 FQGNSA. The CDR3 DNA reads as TGTGCCAGCAGCTCTCGGGAGACCTACGAGCAGTACTTC. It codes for CASSSRETYEQYF. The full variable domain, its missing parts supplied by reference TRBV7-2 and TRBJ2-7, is GAGVSQSPSNKVTEKGKDVELRCDPISGHTALYWYRQSLGQGLEFLIYFQGNSAPDKSGLPSDRFSAERTGGSVSTLTIQRTQQEDSAVYLCASSSRETYEQYFGPGTRLTVT.

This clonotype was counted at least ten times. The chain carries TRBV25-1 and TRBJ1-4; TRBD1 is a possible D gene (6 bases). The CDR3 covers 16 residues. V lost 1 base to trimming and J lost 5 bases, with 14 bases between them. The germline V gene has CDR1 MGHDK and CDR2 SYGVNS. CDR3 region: CASSESRGSSNEKLFF. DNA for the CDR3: TGTGCCAGCAGTGAATCGAGGGGGAGTTCAAATGAAAAACTGTTTTTT.